The rows below give T cell receptor beta chains drawn from one sample of a study of technical replicates of blood from a handful of donors. Produced via immunoSEQ multiplex PCR; TCRdb's table is partial and in-frame only. The repertoire has more than 90,000 clones, nearly 97% of them found once; the top ten carry less than 0.25%. What was sequenced was T cells isolated from PBMCs. These receptors were obtained from a human donor in good health. The CDR3 runs from the conserved cysteine through the conserved F or W. A D gene is named only where the DNA matches it firmly. Expanded clones get a size class; other rows say once, few or many, or leave the size out.

clone_size	j_call	v_call	d_call	cdr3_aa	cdr3_nt
-	TRBJ1-6	TRBV5-6	-	CASSPLGGAFNSPLHF	TGTGCCAGCAGCCCGCTGGGGGGGGCGTTTAATTCACCCCTCCACTTT
-	TRBJ2-1	TRBV19	TRBD2	CASTLAGGLYNEQFF	TGTGCCAGTACTTTAGCGGGGGGGCTCTACAATGAGCAGTTCTTC
-	TRBJ2-7	TRBV7-2	TRBD2	CASSLLPGGSSYEQYF	TGTGCCAGCAGCTTACTCCCGGGGGGAAGCTCCTACGAGCAGTACTTC
-	TRBJ1-1	TRBV19	-	CASSIGDGNEAFF	TGTGCCAGTAGTATAGGCGACGGGAATGAAGCTTTCTTT
once	TRBJ2-2	TRBV28	-	CASSPGHGTGELFF	TGTGCCAGCAGTCCGGGACACGGAACAGGGGAGCTGTTTTTT
-	TRBJ2-5	TRBV25-1	TRBD1	CASSDPQGAGETQYF	TGTGCCAGCAGTGACCCGCAGGGGGCTGGAGAGACCCAGTACTTC
-	TRBJ2-7	TRBV6-1	-	CASSERETYEQYF	TGTGCCAGCAGTGAACGGGAAACCTACGAGCAGTACTTC
-	TRBJ2-1	TRBV2	-	CASSGSLVLSSYNEQFF	TGTGCCAGCAGTGGGAGTTTAGTACTAAGCTCCTACAATGAGCAGTTCTTC
-	TRBJ2-7	TRBV28	-	CALKKGGKGPYEQYF	TGTGCCTTAAAAAAGGGGGGGAAGGGGCCCTACGAGCAGTACTTC
-	TRBJ1-3	TRBV7-6	TRBD1	CASSQGQGKSGNTIYF	TGTGCCAGCAGCCAAGGACAGGGCAAATCTGGAAACACCATATATTTT
-	TRBJ2-3	TRBV5-1	-	CASRQEGTQYF	TGCGCCAGCAGGCAGGAGGGTACGCAGTATTTT
-	TRBJ1-5	TRBV6-1	TRBD1	CATSTEGGNQSQHF	TGTGCCACCTCCACAGAAGGGGGCAATCAGTCCCAGCATTTT
-	TRBJ1-6	TRBV5-1	-	CASSLWGGPSSYNSPLHF	TGCGCCAGCAGCTTGTGGGGGGGCCCAAGCTCCTATAATTCACCCCTCCACTTT
-	TRBJ2-4	TRBV30	-	CAWSVVQVKNIQYF	TGTGCCTGGAGTGTAGTACAGGTCAAAAACATTCAGTACTTC
-	TRBJ2-7	TRBV2	TRBD1	CASSPRDSPYEQYF	TGTGCCAGCAGCCCCCGGGACAGCCCCTACGAGCAGTACTTC
-	TRBJ2-1	TRBV5-4	TRBD2	CASSPSGEPYNEQFF	TGTGCCAGCAGCCCTAGCGGGGAACCCTACAATGAGCAGTTCTTC
-	TRBJ1-3	TRBV11-2	-	CASSLSWQVAGNTIYF	TGTGCCAGCAGCTTGTCGTGGCAGGTCGCTGGAAACACCATATATTTT
once	TRBJ1-1	TRBV5-1	-	CASSLVPGNTEAFF	TGCGCCAGCAGCTTGGTACCAGGAAACACTGAAGCTTTCTTT
-	TRBJ2-1	TRBV19	-	CASSLEGGPDLF	TGTGCCAGTAGCTTAGAGGGGGGGCCGGACCTCTTC
-	TRBJ2-1	TRBV30	TRBD2	CAWSALAGAYNEQFF	TGTGCCTGGAGTGCACTAGCGGGGGCCTACAATGAGCAGTTCTTC
-	TRBJ2-1	TRBV9	-	CASSGVGVGPLDEQFF	TGTGCCAGCAGCGGAGTCGGGGTAGGGCCCCTCGATGAGCAGTTCTTC
-	TRBJ2-3	TRBV27	-	CASSLSEGLASKQYF	TGTGCCAGCAGTTTATCCGAGGGGCTAGCGAGCAAGCAGTATTTT
-	TRBJ1-3	TRBV10-1	-	CANLMLGSGVGNTIYF	TGCGCCAACCTCATGCTGGGATCGGGGGTAGGAAACACCATATATTTT
-	TRBJ2-1	TRBV7-3	-	CASSLTYGTRTGVENEQFF	TGTGCCAGCAGCTTAACTTACGGTACTCGAACGGGGGTAGAGAATGAGCAGTTCTTC
-	TRBJ2-1	TRBV5-6	TRBD2	CASSSGLAVYNEQFF	TGTGCCAGCAGTTCCGGACTAGCGGTATACAATGAGCAGTTCTTC
-	TRBJ1-1	TRBV19	-	CASTSGQGARGTEAFF	-
-	TRBJ1-5	TRBV5-1	TRBD1	CASSPGGQTLIEPQHF	TGCGCCAGCAGCCCAGGGGGACAAACCTTAATTGAGCCCCAGCATTTT
-	TRBJ2-1	TRBV11-3	TRBD2	CASSQPSGGEYNEQFF	TGTGCCAGCAGCCAGCCCAGCGGGGGGGAATACAATGAGCAGTTCTTC
-	TRBJ2-3	TRBV5-1	TRBD1	CASSLSSRGQGDTQYF	TGCGCCAGCAGCTTGTCTTCAAGGGGACAGGGGGATACGCAGTATTTT
-	TRBJ2-2	TRBV10-1	TRBD2	CASSERGGLAGELFF	TGCGCCAGCAGTGAACGCGGGGGATTGGCCGGGGAGCTGTTTTTT
-	TRBJ2-7	TRBV27	TRBD2	CASKQLAGGLYEQYF	TGTGCCAGCAAGCAACTAGCGGGAGGGCTCTACGAGCAGTACTTC
-	TRBJ2-5	TRBV29-1	-	CSVDTGIPETQYF	TGCAGCGTTGATACAGGGATCCCCGAGACCCAGTACTTC
-	TRBJ2-2	TRBV10-3	TRBD2	CAISRLAGETGELFF	TGTGCCATCAGTCGCCTAGCGGGAGAGACCGGGGAGCTGTTTTTT
few	TRBJ1-1	TRBV19	TRBD1	CASGQGDTEAFF	TGTGCCAGCGGACAGGGCGACACTGAAGCTTTCTTT
-	TRBJ1-2	TRBV4-2	-	CASSQDRLAGLNYGYTF	TGTGCCAGCAGCCAAGATAGGCTAGCAGGATTAAACTATGGCTACACCTTC
-	TRBJ2-2	TRBV9	-	CASSDTDINTGELFF	TGTGCCAGCAGCGACACAGACATAAACACCGGGGAGCTGTTTTTT
-	TRBJ1-2	TRBV9	TRBD1	CASSPWTGSGYTF	TGTGCCAGCAGCCCCTGGACAGGATCTGGCTACACCTTC
-	TRBJ1-1	TRBV6-5	-	CASSYEAADTEAFF	TGTGCCAGCAGTTACGAGGCAGCGGACACTGAAGCTTTCTTT
-	TRBJ1-4	TRBV6-5	-	CASSYSTGGEKLFF	TGTGCCAGCAGTTACTCGACCGGGGGGGAAAAACTGTTTTTT
-	TRBJ1-2	TRBV30	-	CAWSGKFGGAHGYTF	TGTGCCTGGAGTGGGAAATTTGGGGGGGCTCATGGCTACACCTTC
-	TRBJ2-7	TRBV10-3	TRBD1	CATGRTGTGSDEQYF	TGTGCCACGGGGCGCACCGGGACAGGGAGCGACGAGCAGTACTTC
-	TRBJ1-4	TRBV7-9	TRBD1	CASTDRGGIGEKLFF	TGTGCCAGCACAGACAGGGGAGGTATAGGGGAAAAACTGTTTTTT
-	TRBJ1-2	TRBV5-1	-	CASSFGADYGYTF	TGCGCCAGCAGCTTTGGGGCAGACTATGGCTACACCTTC
-	TRBJ1-2	TRBV6-1	-	CALFRVPNYGYTF	TGTGCCCTCTTCAGGGTTCCAAACTATGGCTACACCTTC
-	TRBJ2-7	TRBV4-1	-	CASSQVTGVWYEQYF	TGCGCCAGCAGCCAAGTTACGGGGGTATGGTACGAGCAGTACTTC
-	TRBJ2-7	TRBV7-9	-	CASSSQGFEQYF	TGTGCCAGCAGCTCACAGGGTTTCGAGCAGTACTTC
once	TRBJ2-1	TRBV5-6	-	CASSPLRGGVVNEQFF	TGTGCCAGCAGCCCCTTGAGGGGGGGGGTCGTCAATGAGCAGTTCTTC
once	TRBJ1-1	TRBV5-1	-	CASSLERGSGSMNTEAFF	TGCGCCAGCAGCTTGGAACGGGGGTCGGGGAGCATGAACACTGAAGCTTTCTTT
-	TRBJ1-6	TRBV6-4	-	CASRRESNSPLHF	TGTGCCAGCAGGAGGGAGTCTAATTCACCCCTCCACTTT
-	TRBJ1-1	TRBV5-1	-	CASALAENTEAFF	TGCGCCAGCGCCCTGGCAGAGAACACTGAAGCTTTCTTT
-	TRBJ1-2	TRBV9	-	CASSVVDIGYTF	TGTGCCAGCAGCGTAGTGGACATTGGCTACACCTTC
-	TRBJ2-7	TRBV23-1	TRBD2	CASSQSSGEKSYEQYF	TGCGCCAGCAGTCAATCGAGCGGGGAAAAATCCTACGAGCAGTACTTC
-	TRBJ2-5	TRBV6-1	TRBD2	CASKAGGRETQYF	TGTGCCAGCAAAGCCGGCGGGAGAGAGACCCAGTACTTC
-	TRBJ2-1	TRBV27	TRBD2	CASSNLAGGLDNEQFF	TGTGCCAGCAGTAACCTAGCGGGGGGGCTTGACAATGAGCAGTTCTTC
-	TRBJ2-7	TRBV7-9	TRBD2	CAGESGGSYEQYF	TGTGCCGGGGAAAGCGGGGGCTCCTACGAGCAGTACTTC
-	TRBJ2-3	TRBV27	-	CASTRGGSTDTQYF	TGTGCCAGCACCCGAGGAGGATCCACAGATACGCAGTATTTT
-	TRBJ1-1	TRBV30	-	CAWGRWRGGTEAFF	TGTGCCTGGGGCCGGTGGAGGGGAGGAACTGAAGCTTTCTTT
-	TRBJ1-4	TRBV28	-	CASRQGPLRATNEKLFF	TGTGCCAGCAGACAGGGCCCCCTGCGCGCAACTAATGAAAAACTGTTTTTT